This paragraph covers one T cell receptor (beta chain) sequence. Its recognized antigen is unknown. Base qualities are missing; no much larger clone stands one base away. The immunoSEQ Assay, a bias-controlled multiplex PCR, was used to amplify TCRbeta CDR3 regions from genomic DNA. The published analysis was carried out like this. Nucleated cell counts per sample were estimated from amplification of reference gene primers within the assay. To quantify the absolute abundance of each unique TCRbeta CDR3 rearrangement, sequence reads were collapsed and filtered. Productive Simpson clonality was computed per sample as the square root of Simpson's diversity index over productive rearrangements. Imported from immuneACCESS, the table was reduced by TCRdb to in-frame sequences with V and J called. These copies leave out some clones; in studies compared against another copy, an unresolved V gene accounts for under half, and the cause of the remainder is not known. Clonal size and the V and J genes are those of that table, whereas D and trimming came from the DNA. Recorded for this sample are around 230,000 clones; roughly four fifths of them occurred a single time. About 2.7% of the sample goes to the ten largest clones.

The CDR3 spans 14 residues, from the cysteine through the phenylalanine. Of the read, only the CDR3 DNA is kept; its 42 bases are in frame from base 1. The germline V gene yields MGHDK for CDR1 and SYGVNS for CDR2. A distance of 14 bases separates the germline ends of V and J, which lose 6 bases and 3 bases respectively. This specimen belongs to a study of blood T cell repertoires in COVID-19 (dated by TCRdb to the early 2020s). Background on the whole study: Samples from collaborators originated in the United States, Italy and Spain and spanned both the acute and convalescent phases of COVID-19. A de-identified subject ID, COVID-19 status, age in years and sex were almost always included in the sample metadata. The dataset comprised deeply sampled blood TCRbeta repertoires from subjects exposed to, actively infected with, or recovered from COVID-19. The repertoires were released in a freely available public database meant as a resource for research on the immune response to SARS-CoV-2. The samples were drawn from the first 160 participants of the ongoing ImmuneRACE study and from some 1,300 subjects provided by 6 global collaborators. The prospective study material was composed of cDNA or gDNA derived from T cells, B-cell-depleted T cells, or PBMCs. Where available, HLA class I and class II types were obtained from metadata supplied by the sample provider rather than from assay-based typing. Paper-wide results and their limitations: Clinical and demographic metadata were provided uncurated, with the amount varying by source and participant.

The collaborating institutions used their own protocols to collect whole blood in K2EDTA tubes. For TCRbeta analysis, collaborators shipped samples in one of three forms: frozen whole blood, isolated PBMCs, or DNA extracted from either of those sample types. The specimen sequenced was peripheral blood. The V and J genes are TRBV25-1 and TRBJ1-2; the D gene remains uncertain. This clonotype was obtained from a woman aged 40-49 years with active or convalescent COVID-19. In nucleotide form, the sequence is TGTGCCAGCAGGGCCCCGGGCGGGGACTATGGCTACACCTTC. This translates into CASRAPGGDYGYTF.